The 30 T cell receptor beta chains reported below all come from one sample, sequenced in a study of blood T cell repertoires in COVID-19. Profiling relied on immunoSEQ multiplex PCR, and the TCRdb table lists in-frame clones only, not all of them. Here the sample spans over 60,000 clones, 90% being singletons. The sample consisted of peripheral blood. The receptors were gathered from a man over 45 with acute or convalescent COVID-19.

The chain carries TRBV5-1 and TRBJ2-5, with 8 bases fitting TRBD1. The CDR3 is 15 residues long. With 3 bases clipped from V and 4 bases from J, the junction kept 8 bases outside the gene matches. CDR1 is SGHRS, CDR2 YFSETQ, per germline. The CDR3 DNA reads as TGCGCCAGCAGCTCAGGGGGCGCGGAGGGAGAGACCCAGTACTTC. Residues: CASSSGGAEGETQYF.

The rearrangement links TRBV11-2 to TRBJ2-2; D possibly corresponds to TRBD2 (6 bases). The CDR3 runs to 15 residues. Between the trimmed V and J ends, which lost 6 bases and 1 base, there was a span of 12 bases. CDR1 is SGHAT and CDR2 is FQNNGV in the germline V gene. This CDR3 is CASSPSGRNTGELFF. DNA of the CDR3: TGTGCCAGCAGTCCCTCCGGGAGGAACACCGGGGAGCTGTTTTTT.

On this clone itself: Other nucleotide sequences in the sample specify the same CDR3. The chain has TRBV15 and TRBJ2-3, with a possible D match to TRBD1 (6 bases). CDR3 length: 13 residues. The germline V and J ends were trimmed by 1 base and 5 bases, with 7 bases remaining between them. CDR1 and CDR2 (germline): LNHNV, YYDKDF (reference sequence). The CDR3 bases are TGTGCCACCAGCAGAGCAGGGGTAGATACGCAGTATTTT. Encoded protein: CATSRAGVDTQYF.

The J gene is TRBJ1-1, the V gene TRBV7-9, with 7 positions matching TRBD1. CDR1 and CDR2 from the germline V gene are SEHNR and FQNEAQ (reference sequence). V dropped 6 bases and J dropped 3; count of bases not matched to a gene: 13. The CDR3 is made up of 16 amino acids. The CDR3 loop is CASSQGVSTGDTEAFF. The DNA for the CDR3 is TGTGCCAGCAGTCAGGGCGTGAGTACAGGGGACACTGAAGCTTTCTTT. The full variable domain, completed using reference TRBV7-9 and TRBJ1-1, is DTGVSQNPRHKITKRGQNVTFRCDPISEHNRLYWYRQTLGQGPEFLTYFQNEAQLEKSRLLSDRFSAERPKGSFSTLEIQRTEQGDSAMYLCASSQGVSTGDTEAFFGQGTRLTVV.

The chain joins TRBV6-5 to TRBJ1-1; D is perhaps TRBD1 (6 bases). Deletions cut 7 bases from V and 0 bases from J, with 12 bases between. CDR1 is MNHEY, CDR2 SVGAGI, per germline. The CDR3 contains 14 residues. This CDR3 reads CASNSGQMNTEAFF. CDR3 nucleotides: TGTGCCAGCAACTCCGGACAGATGAACACTGAAGCTTTCTTT.

The chain carries TRBV7-9 and TRBJ1-1; TRBD1 is a possible D gene (5 bases). V lost 6 bases, J lost 0 bases, and 8 bases lay in between. Germline CDR1 reads SEHNR; CDR2 reads FQNEAQ (reference sequence). The CDR3 spans 13 residues. The CDR3 protein is CASSRQMNTEAFF. CDR3 nucleotide sequence: TGTGCCAGCAGTCGACAGATGAACACTGAAGCTTTCTTT.

The chain uses TRBV7-9 and TRBJ1-2; 8 positions match TRBD1. Germline assignment: CDR1 SEHNR and CDR2 FQNEAQ (reference sequence). V lost 1 base to trimming and J lost 4 bases; unmatched junction nucleotides: 8. The CDR3 is made up of 16 amino acids. The CDR3 here is CASSLEVGRGLYGYTF. The DNA of the CDR3 is TGTGCCAGCAGCTTAGAGGTCGGCAGGGGGCTCTATGGCTACACCTTC.

The chain employs TRBV6-4 and TRBJ1-2; maybe TRBD1 (6 bases). The CDR3 runs 16 residues. Trimming left V 0 bases short and J 0 bases short, with 11 bases between. CDR1 and CDR2 from the germline V gene are MRHNA and SNTAGT. CDR3 loop: CASSDSGGLTNYGYTF. The CDR3, as DNA: TGTGCCAGCAGTGACTCTGGGGGCTTGACTAACTATGGCTACACCTTC.

This sequence joins TRBV5-1 and TRBJ2-1; 13 positions agree with TRBD2. Unmatched junction bases numbered 6, after V lost 4 bases and J lost 8 bases. CDR3 size: 15 residues. Per germline, CDR1 SGHRS and CDR2 YFSETQ. The CDR3 nucleotides are TGCGCCAGCAGCCGGACTAGCGGGAGTACGTATGAGCAGTTCTTC. This codes for CASSRTSGSTYEQFF.

The CDR3 DNA sequence: TGTGCCAGCAGTTGGGGACTAGTCGCGCAGTATTTT. It yields the protein CASSWGLVAQYF. The V call is TRBV6-2 or TRBV6-3, the J call TRBJ2-3, with TRBD2 matching 8 bases. The CDR3 extends over 12 amino acids. Per germline, CDR1 MNHEY and CDR2 SVGEGT. The trim removed 4 bases at V and 10 bases at J, leaving 4 bases unmatched.

CDR3 DNA sequence: TGCGCCAGCAGCTTTACCGGACTAGCCCGAGAGACCCAGTACTTC. Translation: CASSFTGLARETQYF. The chain combines TRBV5-1 with TRBJ2-5; 8 nucleotides match TRBD2. Germline loops: CDR1 SGHRS, CDR2 YFSETQ. V dropped 2 bases and J dropped 4; count of bases not matched to a gene: 7. The CDR3 runs to 15 residues.

V and J are TRBV6-4 and TRBJ2-1; perhaps TRBD2 as D (6 bases). Trimming pared 0 bases from V and 2 bases from J, leaving 8 bases between. The CDR3 is made up of 15 amino acids. Germline loops: CDR1 MRHNA, CDR2 SNTAGT. CDR3 loop: CASSDSRGPYNEQFF. CDR3 sequence (DNA): TGTGCCAGCAGTGACTCGCGGGGTCCCTACAATGAGCAGTTCTTC.

V gene TRBV7-2 combines with J gene TRBJ2-1; no reliable D call. In germline, CDR1 is SGHTA, CDR2 FQGNSA. The CDR3 has 11 amino acids. Trimming left V 2 bases short and J 8 bases short, with 4 bases between. CDR3 residues: CASSLIDEQFF. CDR3 bases: TGTGCCAGCAGCTTAATCGATGAGCAGTTCTTC.

The chain joins TRBV29-1 to TRBJ2-2; D is undetermined. The germline gives CDR1 SQVTM, CDR2 ANQGSEA. The V end lost 2 bases, the J end lost 6 bases, and 10 bases lay between the germline ends. The CDR3 has 13 residues. This CDR3 is CSVEKDGAGELFF. CDR3 bases: TGCAGCGTTGAAAAGGATGGAGCCGGGGAGCTGTTTTTT.

The gene calls are TRBV24-1 and TRBJ2-1, with D maybe TRBD1 (5 bases). Germline values: CDR1 KGHDR, CDR2 SFDVKD. The CDR3 covers 17 residues. V dropped 5 bases and J dropped 0 bases, with 16 bases sitting between them. CDR3: CATSGYRSRSSYNEQFF. In nucleotides, the CDR3 is TGTGCCACCAGTGGATACAGGTCCCGGAGCTCCTACAATGAGCAGTTCTTC.

The chain combines TRBV27 with TRBJ1-6; possible D gene TRBD1, 5 bases. There are 17 residues in the CDR3. Germline-derived CDR1 and CDR2 are MNHEY and SMNVEV (reference sequence). Trimming removed 4 bases at V and 3 bases at J, with 16 bases between. CDR3 DNA sequence: TGTGCCAGCAGTTCGATTTTGACAGCTATCTATAATTCACCCCTCCACTTT. Encoded protein: CASSSILTAIYNSPLHF.

The chain joins TRBV7-6 to TRBJ2-1; D is perhaps TRBD2 (5 bases). Trimming took 4 bases from V and 5 from J, leaving 12 bases between them. The CDR3 contains 14 residues. Per germline, CDR1 SGHVS and CDR2 FNYEAQ. The CDR3, as DNA: TGTGCCAGCAGCTGGGGTCCAGCGGACAATGAGCAGTTCTTC. It translates to CASSWGPADNEQFF.

This chain uses TRBV19 with TRBJ1-1; TRBD1 matches 8 bases. The CDR3 runs 17 residues. The V and J ends lost 7 bases and 4 bases, in that order; junction bases with no gene match: 17. The germline V gene has CDR1 LNHDA and CDR2 SQIVND (reference sequence). CDR3 region: CASIPRQGTPGGTEAFF. The CDR3 region has the DNA TGTGCCAGTATCCCGAGACAGGGGACCCCAGGGGGCACTGAAGCTTTCTTT.

The chain joins TRBV19 to TRBJ2-2, with a possible D match to TRBD2 (7 bases). V lost 6 bases, J lost 5 bases, and 16 bases lay in between. The germline gives CDR1 LNHDA, CDR2 SQIVND (reference sequence). This CDR3 spans 15 amino acids. The DNA of the CDR3 is TGTGCCAGTAGCCGGGGGGCGGTCAGAACCGGGGAGCTGTTTTTT. It translates to CASSRGAVRTGELFF.

V gene TRBV30 combines with J gene TRBJ1-3; possible D gene TRBD1, 6 bases. The CDR3 length is 15 residues. Looked up from germline, CDR1 is GTSNPN and CDR2 is SVGIG (reference sequence). The V end lost 4 bases, the J end lost 7 bases, and 20 bases lay between the germline ends. The DNA of the CDR3 is TGTGCCTGGACCCCGTATGAGGCCCAGGGGAACACCATATATTTT. It encodes CAWTPYEAQGNTIYF. The full variable domain, its missing parts supplied by reference TRBV30 and TRBJ1-3, is SQTIHQWPATLVQPVGSPLSLECTVEGTSNPNLYWYRQAAGRGLQLLFYSVGIGQISSEVPQNLSASRPQDRQFILSSKKLLLSDSGFYLCAWTPYEAQGNTIYFGEGSWLTVV.

The V call is TRBV7-9, the J call TRBJ1-1, with D tentatively TRBD1 (5 bases). CDR1 is SEHNR and CDR2 is FQNEAQ in the germline V gene (reference sequence). CDR3 length: 17 amino acids. Trimming left V 0 bases short and J 4 bases short, with 18 bases between. The DNA for the CDR3 is TGTGCCAGCAGCTTAGCAAGTAGGGGAGGCGGAGGCACTGAAGCTTTCTTT. Its protein product is CASSLASRGGGGTEAFF.

CDR3 nucleotide sequence: TGTGCCAGCAAGAGGACAGATTCACCCCTCCACTTT. This gives the protein CASKRTDSPLHF. The chain has TRBV27 and TRBJ1-6; perhaps TRBD1 as D (6 bases). Germline CDR1 MNHEY, CDR2 SMNVEV (reference sequence). The ends were cut back, 7 bases at V and 8 bases at J, with 9 bases in the middle. The length of the CDR3 is 12 residues.

The chain is built from TRBV7-6 and TRBJ1-2; D might be TRBD1 (6 bases). This CDR3 is built from 15 residues. Germline values: CDR1 SGHVS, CDR2 FNYEAQ. V shed 4 bases and J shed 7 bases, with 19 bases lying between them. The CDR3 DNA sequence: TGTGCCAGCAGCTCTGGGGGCAGGGATGATAGTGGCTACACCTTC. This gives the protein CASSSGGRDDSGYTF. The whole variable domain, remainder taken from reference TRBV7-6 and TRBJ1-2, is GAGVSQSPRYKVTKRGQDVALRCDPISGHVSLYWYRQALGQGPEFLTYFNYEAQQDKSGLPNDRFSAERPEGSISTLTIQRTEQRDSAMYRCASSSGGRDDSGYTFGSGTRLTVV.

This rearrangement joins TRBV6-1 to TRBJ2-2; no reliable D call. The CDR3 consists of 14 residues. Trimming removed 3 bases at V and 11 bases at J, with 16 bases between. Germline V gives CDR1 MNHNS, CDR2 SASEGT. CDR3 residues: CASSEGVMLGELFF. The CDR3, as DNA: TGTGCCAGCAGTGAGGGCGTAATGTTAGGCGAGCTGTTTTTT.

This chain uses TRBV6-4 with TRBJ2-3; 9 nucleotides match TRBD2. Trimming at V came to 7 bases and at J to 2 bases, leaving 10 bases not matched to a gene. The germline V gene encodes CDR1 MRHNA and CDR2 SNTAGT. The CDR3 consists of 16 residues. CDR3 DNA: TGTGCCAGCACGAAACTAGCGGGTACCAACACAGATACGCAGTATTTT. Protein product: CASTKLAGTNTDTQYF.

This chain links TRBV18 with TRBJ2-2; D may be TRBD2 (5 bases). CDR1 is KGHSH and CDR2 is LQKENI in the germline V gene. Trimming removed 2 bases from V and 0 bases from J, with 7 bases in between. This CDR3 has 15 amino acids. The CDR3 protein is CASSPELANTGELFF. CDR3 bases: TGTGCCAGCTCACCAGAACTAGCGAACACCGGGGAGCTGTTTTTT.

The chain employs TRBV5-5 and TRBJ1-6; no firm D call. Trimming shortened V by 0 bases and J by 6 bases, and 10 bases separated the two germline ends. Germline V gene data show CDR1 as SGHKS and CDR2 as YYEKEE (reference sequence). This CDR3 contains 15 residues. The CDR3 DNA reads TGTGCCAGCAGCTTGGATGGACTGGTTAATTCACCCCTCCACTTT. Protein sequence: CASSLDGLVNSPLHF.

The chain combines TRBV11-2 with TRBJ1-2, with a possible D match to TRBD1 (5 bases). The germline V gene has CDR1 SGHAT and CDR2 FQNNGV. V lost 0 bases, J lost 5 bases, and 7 bases lay in between. The length of the CDR3 is 13 residues. The CDR3 protein is CASSLDRTYGYTF. DNA for the CDR3: TGTGCCAGCAGCTTAGATCGGACATATGGCTACACCTTC.

This clone was seen a single time. V usage is TRBV10-3 and J usage is TRBJ1-3; D gene uncertain. Trimming removed 2 bases at V and 3 bases at J, with 11 bases between. This CDR3 spans 15 amino acids. The germline V gene has CDR1 ENHRY and CDR2 SYGVKD. The CDR3 spells CAISENGQVGNTIYF. In DNA form, the CDR3 reads TGTGCCATCAGTGAGAACGGCCAGGTTGGAAACACCATATATTTT.

In DNA, the CDR3 is TGTGCCAGTGACAGAAACTACGAGCAGTACTTC. This translates into CASDRNYEQYF. The rearrangement uses TRBV21-1 and TRBJ2-7; the table's D call of TRBD1 was not tested on the DNA. TRBV21-1 is annotated as a pseudogene. The CDR3 contains 11 residues.